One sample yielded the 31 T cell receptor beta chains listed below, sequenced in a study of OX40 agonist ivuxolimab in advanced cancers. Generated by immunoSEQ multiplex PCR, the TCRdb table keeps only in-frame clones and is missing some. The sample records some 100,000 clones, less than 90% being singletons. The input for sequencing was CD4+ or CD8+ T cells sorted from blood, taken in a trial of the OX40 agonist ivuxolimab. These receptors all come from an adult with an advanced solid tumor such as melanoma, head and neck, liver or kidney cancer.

CDR3 sequence (DNA): TGTGCCACCGCGATTCCCTACAATGAGCAGTTCTTC. It translates to CATAIPYNEQFF. The chain joins TRBV7-9 to TRBJ2-1, with D unclear. V was pared by 10 bases and J by 2 bases, with 9 bases between. The CDR3 contains 12 residues. Per germline, CDR1 SEHNR and CDR2 FQNEAQ (reference sequence).

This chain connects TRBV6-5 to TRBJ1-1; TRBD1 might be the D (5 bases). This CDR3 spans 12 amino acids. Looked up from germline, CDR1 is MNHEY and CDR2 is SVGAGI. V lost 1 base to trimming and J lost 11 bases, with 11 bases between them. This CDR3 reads CASSYWQGQAFF. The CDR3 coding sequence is TGTGCCAGCAGTTACTGGCAGGGCCAGGCTTTCTTT.

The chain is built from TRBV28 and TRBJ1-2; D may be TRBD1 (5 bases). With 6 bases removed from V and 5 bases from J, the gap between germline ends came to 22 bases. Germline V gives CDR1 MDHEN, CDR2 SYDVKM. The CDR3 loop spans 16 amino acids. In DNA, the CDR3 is TGTGCCAGCAGCCCCTCGGGACCCCAATCAGGTTATGGCTACACCTTC. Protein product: CASSPSGPQSGYGYTF.

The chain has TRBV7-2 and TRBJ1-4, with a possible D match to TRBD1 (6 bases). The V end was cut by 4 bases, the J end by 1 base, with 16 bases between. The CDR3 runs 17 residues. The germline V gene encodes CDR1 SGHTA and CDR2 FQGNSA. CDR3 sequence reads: CASSSMTGGGTNEKLFF. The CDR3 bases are TGTGCCAGCAGCTCGATGACAGGAGGGGGAACTAATGAAAAACTGTTTTTT.

CDR3 region: CASSPGTGDLGELFF. The DNA of the CDR3 is TGTGCCAGCAGCCCCGGGACAGGGGATCTCGGGGAGCTGTTTTTT. This chain joins TRBV4-2 and TRBJ2-2; 10 bases map to TRBD1. The CDR3 is made up of 15 amino acids. The germline V gene has CDR1 LGHNA and CDR2 YNFKEQ. V lost 4 bases to trimming and J lost 7 bases; unmatched junction nucleotides: 6.

The CDR3 here is CASSQETGVHTEAFF. CDR3 DNA: TGCGCCAGCAGCCAAGAGACAGGGGTTCATACTGAAGCTTTCTTT. The chain carries TRBV4-3 and TRBJ1-1; 8 bases are shared with TRBD1. The CDR3 totals 15 residues. V was pared by 0 bases and J by 5 bases, with 5 bases of the junction left unmatched. Germline V lookup: CDR1 LGHNA, CDR2 YSLEER.

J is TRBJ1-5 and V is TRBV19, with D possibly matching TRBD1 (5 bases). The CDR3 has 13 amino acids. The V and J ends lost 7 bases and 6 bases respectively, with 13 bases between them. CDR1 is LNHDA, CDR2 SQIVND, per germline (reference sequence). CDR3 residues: CASTPEGIQPQHF. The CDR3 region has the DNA TGTGCCAGTACCCCCGAGGGGATTCAGCCCCAGCATTTT. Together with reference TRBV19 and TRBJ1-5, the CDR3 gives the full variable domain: DGGITQSPKYLFRKEGQNVTLSCEQNLNHDAMYWYRQDPGQGLRLIYYSQIVNDFQKGDIAEGYSVSREKKESFPLTVTSAQKNPTAFYLCASTPEGIQPQHFGDGTRLSIL.

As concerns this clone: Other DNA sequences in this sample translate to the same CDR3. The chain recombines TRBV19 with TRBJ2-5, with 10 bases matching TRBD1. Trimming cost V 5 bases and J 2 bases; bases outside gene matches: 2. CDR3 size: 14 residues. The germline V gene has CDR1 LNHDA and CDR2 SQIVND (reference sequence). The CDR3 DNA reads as TGTGCCAGTAGTCCGGACAGGGGGCAAGAGACCCAGTACTTC. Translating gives CASSPDRGQETQYF.

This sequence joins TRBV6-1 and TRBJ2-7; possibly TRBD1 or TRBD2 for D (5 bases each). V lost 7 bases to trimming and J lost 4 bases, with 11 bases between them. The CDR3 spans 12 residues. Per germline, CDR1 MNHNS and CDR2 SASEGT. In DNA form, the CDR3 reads TGTGCCAGCACTCAGGGAGAGTACGAGCAGTACGTC. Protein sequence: CASTQGEYEQYV.

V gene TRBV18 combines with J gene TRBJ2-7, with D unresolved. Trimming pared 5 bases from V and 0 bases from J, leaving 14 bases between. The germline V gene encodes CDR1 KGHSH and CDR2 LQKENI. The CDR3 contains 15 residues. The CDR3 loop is CASSSLGSDSYEQYF. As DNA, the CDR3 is TGTGCCAGCTCATCCCTAGGCTCAGACTCCTACGAGCAGTACTTC.

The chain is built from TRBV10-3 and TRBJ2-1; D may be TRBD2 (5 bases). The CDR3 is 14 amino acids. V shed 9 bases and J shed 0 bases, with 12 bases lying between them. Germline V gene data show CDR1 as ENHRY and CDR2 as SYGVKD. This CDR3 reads CAIGVGSSYNEQFF. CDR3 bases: TGTGCCATAGGTGTGGGGAGCTCCTACAATGAGCAGTTCTTC.

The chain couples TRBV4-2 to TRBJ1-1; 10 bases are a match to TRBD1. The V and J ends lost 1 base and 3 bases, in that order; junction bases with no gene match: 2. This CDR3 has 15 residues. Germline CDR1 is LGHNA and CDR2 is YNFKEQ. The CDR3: CASSQGQGADTEAFF. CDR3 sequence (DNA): TGTGCCAGCAGCCAAGGACAGGGGGCAGACACTGAAGCTTTCTTT.

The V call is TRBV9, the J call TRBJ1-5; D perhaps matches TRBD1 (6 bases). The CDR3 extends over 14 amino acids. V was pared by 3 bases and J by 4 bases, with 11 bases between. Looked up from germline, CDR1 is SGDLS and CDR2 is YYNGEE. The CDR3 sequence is CASSADRANQPQHF. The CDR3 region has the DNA TGTGCCAGCAGCGCGGACAGAGCTAATCAGCCCCAGCATTTT.

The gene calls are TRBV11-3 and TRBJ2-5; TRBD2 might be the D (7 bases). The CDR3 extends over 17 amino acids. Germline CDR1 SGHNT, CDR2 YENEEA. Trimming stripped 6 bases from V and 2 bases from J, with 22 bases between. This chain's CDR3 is CASSQGGAALLQETQYF. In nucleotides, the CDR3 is TGTGCCAGCAGTCAAGGGGGGGCGGCCCTCTTACAAGAGACCCAGTACTTC.

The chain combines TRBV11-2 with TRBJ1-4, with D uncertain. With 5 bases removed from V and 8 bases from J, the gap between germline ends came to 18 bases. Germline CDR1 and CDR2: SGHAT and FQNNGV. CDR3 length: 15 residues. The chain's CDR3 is CASSPGPLGGEKLFF. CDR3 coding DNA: TGTGCCAGCAGCCCCGGGCCTCTTGGTGGGGAAAAACTGTTTTTT.

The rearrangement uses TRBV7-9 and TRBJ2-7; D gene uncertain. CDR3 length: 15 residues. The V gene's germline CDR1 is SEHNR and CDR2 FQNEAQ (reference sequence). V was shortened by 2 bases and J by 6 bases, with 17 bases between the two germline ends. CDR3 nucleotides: TGTGCCAGCAGCTTAACGGTGGGTAGGGTCGGCGAGCAGTACTTC. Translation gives CASSLTVGRVGEQYF.

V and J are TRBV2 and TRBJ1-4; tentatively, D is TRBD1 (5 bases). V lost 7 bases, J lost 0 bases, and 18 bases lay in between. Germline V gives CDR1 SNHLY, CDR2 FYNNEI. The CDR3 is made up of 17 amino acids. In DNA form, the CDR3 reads TGTGCCAGCACCCGGACGGGGCAGGGAACAACTAATGAAAAACTGTTTTTT. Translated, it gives CASTRTGQGTTNEKLFF.

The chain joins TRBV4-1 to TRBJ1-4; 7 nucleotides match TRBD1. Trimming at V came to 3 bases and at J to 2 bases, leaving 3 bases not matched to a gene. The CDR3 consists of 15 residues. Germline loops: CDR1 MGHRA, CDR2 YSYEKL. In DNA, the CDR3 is TGCGCCAGCAGCCAGGCGGGACAGACTAATGAAAAACTGTTTTTT. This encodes CASSQAGQTNEKLFF.

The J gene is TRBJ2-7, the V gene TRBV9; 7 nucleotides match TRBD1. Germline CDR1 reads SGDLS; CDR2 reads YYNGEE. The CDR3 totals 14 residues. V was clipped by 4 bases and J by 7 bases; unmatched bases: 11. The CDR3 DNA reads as TGTGCCAGCAGCATTGGGGACAGCTGGGGTGAGCAGTACTTC. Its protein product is CASSIGDSWGEQYF.

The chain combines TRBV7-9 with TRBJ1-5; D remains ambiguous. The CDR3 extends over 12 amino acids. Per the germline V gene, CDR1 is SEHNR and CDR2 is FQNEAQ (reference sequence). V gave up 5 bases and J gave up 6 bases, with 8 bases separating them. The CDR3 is CASSRDGQPQHF. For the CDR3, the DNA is TGTGCCAGCAGCCGCGACGGTCAGCCCCAGCATTTT.

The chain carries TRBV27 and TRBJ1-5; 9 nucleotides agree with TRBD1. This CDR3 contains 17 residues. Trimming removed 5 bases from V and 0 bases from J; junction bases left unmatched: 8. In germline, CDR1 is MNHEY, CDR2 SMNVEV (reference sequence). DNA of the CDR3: TGTGCCAGCAGTAGAGGGACAGGGAGAGATAGCAATCAGCCCCAGCATTTT. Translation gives CASSRGTGRDSNQPQHF.

The CDR3 region has the DNA TGTGCCACCAGCAACGGAGATTCCTACGAGCAGTACGTC. Translating it yields CATSNGDSYEQYV. V usage is TRBV15 and J usage is TRBJ2-7; D unclear. The CDR3 contains 13 residues. Per the germline V gene, CDR1 is LNHNV and CDR2 is YYDKDF (reference sequence). The V and J ends lost 4 bases and 1 base respectively, with 8 bases between them.

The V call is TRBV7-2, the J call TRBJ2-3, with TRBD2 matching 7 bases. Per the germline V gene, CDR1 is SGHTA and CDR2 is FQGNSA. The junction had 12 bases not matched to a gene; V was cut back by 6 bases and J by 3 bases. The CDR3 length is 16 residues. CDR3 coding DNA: TGTGCCAGCAGTAAACTGGCGGGGGTTGGGACAGATACGCAGTATTTT. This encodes CASSKLAGVGTDTQYF.

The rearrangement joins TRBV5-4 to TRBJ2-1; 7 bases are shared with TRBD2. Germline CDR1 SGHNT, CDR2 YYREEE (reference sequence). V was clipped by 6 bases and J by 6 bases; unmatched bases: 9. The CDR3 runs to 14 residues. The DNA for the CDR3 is TGTGCCAGCACCGGGGGGAAAGGGTTCAATGAGCAGTTCTTC. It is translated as CASTGGKGFNEQFF. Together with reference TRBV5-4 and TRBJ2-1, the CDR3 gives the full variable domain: ETGVTQSPTHLIKTRGQQVTLRCSSQSGHNTVSWYQQALGQGPQFIFQYYREEENGRGNFPPRFSGLQFPNYSSELNVNALELDDSALYLCASTGGKGFNEQFFGPGTRLTVL.

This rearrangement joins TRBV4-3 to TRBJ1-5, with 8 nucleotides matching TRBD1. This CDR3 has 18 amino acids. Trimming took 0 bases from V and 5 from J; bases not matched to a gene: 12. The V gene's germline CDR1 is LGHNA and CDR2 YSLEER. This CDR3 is CASSQDRRTTGADQPQHF. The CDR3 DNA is TGCGCCAGCAGCCAAGATAGGCGAACGACAGGGGCGGATCAGCCCCAGCATTTT.

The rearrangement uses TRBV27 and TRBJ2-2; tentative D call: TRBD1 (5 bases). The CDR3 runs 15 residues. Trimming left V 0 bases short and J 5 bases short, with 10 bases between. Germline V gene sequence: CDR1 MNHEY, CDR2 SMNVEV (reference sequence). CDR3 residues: CASSLSQGRTGELFF. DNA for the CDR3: TGTGCCAGCAGTTTATCCCAGGGAAGGACCGGGGAGCTGTTTTTT.

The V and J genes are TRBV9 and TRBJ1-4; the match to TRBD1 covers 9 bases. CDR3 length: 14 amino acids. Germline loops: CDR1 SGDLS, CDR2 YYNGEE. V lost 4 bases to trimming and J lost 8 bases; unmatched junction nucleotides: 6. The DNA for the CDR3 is TGTGCCAGCAGCCCTCGGACAGGGGTGGAAAAACTGTTTTTT. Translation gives CASSPRTGVEKLFF.

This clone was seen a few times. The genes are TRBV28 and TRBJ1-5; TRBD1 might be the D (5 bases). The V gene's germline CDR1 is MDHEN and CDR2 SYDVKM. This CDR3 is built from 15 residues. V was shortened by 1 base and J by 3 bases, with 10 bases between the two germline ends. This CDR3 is CASSLSRGSNQPQHF. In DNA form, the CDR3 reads TGTGCCAGCAGTTTATCGAGGGGTTCCAATCAGCCCCAGCATTTT.

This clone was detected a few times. CDR3 loop: CASAQSNSNQPQHF. The CDR3 DNA is TGTGCCAGCGCACAGTCAAATAGCAATCAGCCCCAGCATTTT. The rearrangement uses TRBV7-2 and TRBJ1-5; D uncertain. CDR3 length: 14 residues. The germline V gene encodes CDR1 SGHTA and CDR2 FQGNSA. V shed 8 bases and J shed 0 bases, with 11 bases lying between them.

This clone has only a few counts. CDR3 loop: CASRQRIEAGELFF. DNA of the CDR3: TGTGCCAGCAGACAGAGAATTGAGGCCGGGGAGCTGTTTTTT. The rearrangement uses TRBV7-2 and TRBJ2-2; D ambiguous. Deletions cut 6 bases from V and 6 bases from J, with 14 bases between. The length of the CDR3 is 14 residues. Germline CDR1 and CDR2: SGHTA and FQGNSA. The whole variable domain, filled in from reference TRBV7-2 and TRBJ2-2, reads GAGVSQSPSNKVTEKGKDVELRCDPISGHTALYWYRQSLGQGLEFLIYFQGNSAPDKSGLPSDRFSAERTGGSVSTLTIQRTQQEDSAVYLCASRQRIEAGELFFGEGSRLTVL.

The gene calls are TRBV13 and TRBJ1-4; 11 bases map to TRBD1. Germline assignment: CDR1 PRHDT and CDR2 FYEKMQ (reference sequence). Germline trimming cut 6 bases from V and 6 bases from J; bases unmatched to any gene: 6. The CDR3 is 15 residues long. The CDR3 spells CASSRGQGVYEKLFF. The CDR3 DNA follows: TGTGCCAGCAGTCGGGGACAGGGGGTTTATGAAAAACTGTTTTTT. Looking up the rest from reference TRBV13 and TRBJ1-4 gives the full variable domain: AAGVIQSPRHLIKEKRETATLKCYPIPRHDTVYWYQQGPGQDPQFLISFYEKMQSDKGSIPDRFSAQQFSDYHSELNMSSLELGDSALYFCASSRGQGVYEKLFFGSGTQLSVL.